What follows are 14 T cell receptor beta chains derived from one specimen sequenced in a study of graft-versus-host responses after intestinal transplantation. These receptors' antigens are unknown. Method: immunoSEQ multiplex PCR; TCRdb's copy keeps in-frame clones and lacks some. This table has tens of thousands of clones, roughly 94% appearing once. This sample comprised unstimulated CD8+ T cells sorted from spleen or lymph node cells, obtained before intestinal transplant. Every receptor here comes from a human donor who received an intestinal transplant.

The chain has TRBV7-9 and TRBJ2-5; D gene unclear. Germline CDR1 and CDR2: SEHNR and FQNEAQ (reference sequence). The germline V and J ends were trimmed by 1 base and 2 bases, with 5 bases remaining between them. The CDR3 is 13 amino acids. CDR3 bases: TGTGCCAGCAGCTTAGAGGATCAAGAGACCCAGTACTTC. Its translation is CASSLEDQETQYF. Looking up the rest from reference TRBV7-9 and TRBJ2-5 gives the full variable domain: DTGVSQNPRHKITKRGQNVTFRCDPISEHNRLYWYRQTLGQGPEFLTYFQNEAQLEKSRLLSDRFSAERPKGSFSTLEIQRTEQGDSAMYLCASSLEDQETQYFGPGTRLLVL.

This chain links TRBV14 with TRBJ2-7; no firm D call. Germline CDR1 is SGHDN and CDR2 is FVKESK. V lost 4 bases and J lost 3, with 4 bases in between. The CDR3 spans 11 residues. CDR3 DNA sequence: TGTGCCAGCAGCCTGGGCTACGAGCAGTACTTC. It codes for CASSLGYEQYF.

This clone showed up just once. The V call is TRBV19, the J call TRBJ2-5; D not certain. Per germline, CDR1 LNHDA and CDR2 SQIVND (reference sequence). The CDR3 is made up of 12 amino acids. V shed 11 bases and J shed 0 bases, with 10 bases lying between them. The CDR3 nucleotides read TGTGCCGTCCAGAGAGACCAAGAGACCCAGTACTTC. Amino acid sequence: CAVQRDQETQYF.

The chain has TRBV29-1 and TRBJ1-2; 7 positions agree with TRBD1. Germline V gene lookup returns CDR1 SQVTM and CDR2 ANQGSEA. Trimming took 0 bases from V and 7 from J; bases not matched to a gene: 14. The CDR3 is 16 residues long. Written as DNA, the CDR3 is TGCAGCGTTGAAGATCCCACAGGGGAGGAATCGTCTGGCTACACCTTC. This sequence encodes CSVEDPTGEESSGYTF.

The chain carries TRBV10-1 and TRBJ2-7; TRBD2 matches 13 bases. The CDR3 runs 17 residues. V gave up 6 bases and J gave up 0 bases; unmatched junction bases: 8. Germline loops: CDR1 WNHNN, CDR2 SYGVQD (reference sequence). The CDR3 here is CASRRTSGRARSYEQYF. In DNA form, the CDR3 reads TGCGCCAGCAGAAGAACTAGCGGGAGGGCCCGCTCCTACGAGCAGTACTTC.

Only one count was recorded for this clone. DNA of the CDR3: TGTGCCAGCAGCCAAGACTCTGGGGCCAACGTCCTGACTTTC. This codes for CASSQDSGANVLTF. This chain connects TRBV11-1 to TRBJ2-6; D remains unclear. Germline V lookup: CDR1 SGHAT, CDR2 FQDESV (reference sequence). V was cut by 5 bases and J by 0 bases, with 5 bases left in between. The CDR3 runs 14 residues.

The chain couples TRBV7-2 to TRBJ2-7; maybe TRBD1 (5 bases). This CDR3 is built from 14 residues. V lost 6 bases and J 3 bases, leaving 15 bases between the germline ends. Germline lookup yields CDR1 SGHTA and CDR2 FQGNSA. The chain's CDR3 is CASRVLGEDYEQYF. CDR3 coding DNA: TGTGCCAGCAGAGTCCTAGGGGAAGACTACGAGCAGTACTTC.

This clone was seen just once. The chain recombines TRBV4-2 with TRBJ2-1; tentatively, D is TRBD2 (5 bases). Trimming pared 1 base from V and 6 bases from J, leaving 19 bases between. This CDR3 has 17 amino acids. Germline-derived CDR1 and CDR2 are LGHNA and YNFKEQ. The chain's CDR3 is CASSQVTSPLSFNEQFF. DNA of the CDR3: TGTGCCAGCAGCCAAGTTACTAGTCCTCTTAGCTTCAATGAGCAGTTCTTC.

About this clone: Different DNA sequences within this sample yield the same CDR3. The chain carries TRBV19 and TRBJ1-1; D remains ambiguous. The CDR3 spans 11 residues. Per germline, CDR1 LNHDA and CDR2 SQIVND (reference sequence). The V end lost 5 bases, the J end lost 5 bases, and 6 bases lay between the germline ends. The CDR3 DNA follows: TGTGCCAGTAGTCTGGGTACTGAAGCTTTCTTT. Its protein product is CASSLGTEAFF.

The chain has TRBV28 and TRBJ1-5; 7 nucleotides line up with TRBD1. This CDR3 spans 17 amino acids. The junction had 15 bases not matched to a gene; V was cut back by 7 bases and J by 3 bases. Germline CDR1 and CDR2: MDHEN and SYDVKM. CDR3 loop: CASTNQIADRPNQPQHF. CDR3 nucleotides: TGTGCCAGCACCAATCAAATCGCGGACAGGCCCAATCAGCCCCAGCATTTT.

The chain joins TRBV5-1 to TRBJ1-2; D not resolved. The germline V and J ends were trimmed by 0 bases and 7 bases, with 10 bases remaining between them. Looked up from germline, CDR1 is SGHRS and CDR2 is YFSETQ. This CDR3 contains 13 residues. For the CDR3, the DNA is TGCGCCAGCAGCTTGGCGGGGTTCGGTGGCTACACCTTC. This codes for CASSLAGFGGYTF.

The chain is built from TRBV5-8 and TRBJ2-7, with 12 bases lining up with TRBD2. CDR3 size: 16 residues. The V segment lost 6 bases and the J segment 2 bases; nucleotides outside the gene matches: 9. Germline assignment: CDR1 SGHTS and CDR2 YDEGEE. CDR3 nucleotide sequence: TGTGCCAGCAACCCCCCTAGCGGGAGGGAAACCTACGAGCAGTACTTC. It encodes CASNPPSGRETYEQYF.

The DNA for the CDR3 is TGTGCCAGCAGCCCGGGTAGCGGGACGGGCAATGAGCAGTTCTTC. Protein: CASSPGSGTGNEQFF. The chain has TRBV5-8 and TRBJ2-1; the match to TRBD2 covers 8 bases. CDR1 and CDR2 (germline): SGHTS, YDEGEE. J was trimmed by 6 bases and V by 4 bases; bases with no gene match: 9. CDR3 size: 15 residues.

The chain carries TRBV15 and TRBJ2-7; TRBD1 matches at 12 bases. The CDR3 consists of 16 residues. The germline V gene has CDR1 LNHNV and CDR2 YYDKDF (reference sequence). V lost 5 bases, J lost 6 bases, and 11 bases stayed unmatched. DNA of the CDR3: TGTGCCACCAGCGCTTCCCGGGGACAGGGGGCTCTCGAGCAGTACTTC. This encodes CATSASRGQGALEQYF.